This is a list of T cell receptor beta chains from one sample in a study of blood T cells in healthy people across ages. A single record per CDR3 protein comes from TCRdb applying MiXCR to the 5' RACE reads. Here the sample spans about 1.4 million distinct CDR3 sequences, 59% being singletons. The source material was blood. These receptors were obtained from a man between 18 and 35 years old in good health. CDR3s include the opening cysteine and the closing phenylalanine or tryptophan. D genes are given only for firm matches. Size values are once, few and many counts, or a class for expanded clones, and some rows have none.

TRBD1 | once | TRBJ1-4 | TRBV5-1 | TGCGCCAGCAGCTCCGGACAGGGAGGTGTAACTAATGAAAAACTGTTTTTT | CASSSGQGGVTNEKLFF
NA | few | TRBJ2-1 | TRBV14 | TGTGCCAGCAGCCAAGAAGGGTGGGAGCAGTTCTTC | CASSQEGWEQFF
NA | NA | TRBJ1-2 | TRBV4-3 | TGCGCCAGCAGCCAAGATCGGGGAATACCCGGAACGGGCTACACCTTC | CASSQDRGIPGTGYTF
NA | NA | TRBJ2-3 | TRBV5-6 | TGTGCCAGCAGCCCGCCAGGGATATCTGGCACAGATACGCAGTATTTT | CASSPPGISGTDTQYF
TRBD1 | NA | TRBJ2-1 | TRBV7-9 | TGTGCCAGCAGCTTACCCCTGGGACAGACACCGGACAATGAGCAGTTCTTC | CASSLPLGQTPDNEQFF
NA | few | TRBJ2-7 | TRBV4-2 | TGTGCCAGCAGCCAGACAGGACTTACCTACGAGCAGTACTTC | CASSQTGLTYEQYF
NA | NA | TRBJ2-1 | TRBV6-6 | TGTGCCAGCAGTTTGGGACCGGAAGAGACCCAGTTCTTC | CASSLGPEETQFF
TRBD1 | once | TRBJ2-7 | TRBV20-1 | TGCAGTGCCGGGACAGGGGGCTCGACCTACGAGCAGTACTTC | CSAGTGGSTYEQYF
NA | NA | TRBJ2-7 | TRBV29-1 | TGCAGCCCCCTCCCGACGCAGTACACCTACGAGCAGTACTTC | CSPLPTQYTYEQYF
TRBD2 | few | TRBJ2-3 | TRBV7-6 | TGTGCCAGCAGCTTATCTAGCGGGAGCCTCCCAGATACGCAGTATTTT | CASSLSSGSLPDTQYF
NA | once | TRBJ2-3 | TRBV5-6 | TGTGCCAGCGGGATCAGTAGCACAGATACGCAGTATTTT | CASGISSTDTQYF
NA | once | TRBJ1-6 | TRBV4-1 | TGCGCCAGCACAGGGAACTCCAGGGTTAATTCACCCCTCCACTTT | CASTGNSRVNSPLHF
NA | NA | TRBJ2-7 | TRBV20-1 | TGCAGTGCTAGAGATTTCAGGAGGGGGGCCCCCTACGAGCAGTACTTC | CSARDFRRGAPYEQYF
TRBD1 | NA | TRBJ2-7 | TRBV7-8 | TGTGCCAGCAGCTTACCATGGACAGGCTTAAGCGAGCAGTACTTC | CASSLPWTGLSEQYF
NA | NA | TRBJ1-6 | TRBV25-1 | TGTGCCAGCAGTGACAGGTATCGCGAGTCACCCCTCCACTTT | CASSDRYRESPLHF
NA | NA | TRBJ2-7 | TRBV7-9 | TGTGCCAGCAGCCCCCGGGGGGCGGGTCTATACGAGCAGTACTTC | CASSPRGAGLYEQYF
NA | NA | TRBJ2-1 | TRBV6-1 | TGTGCCAGCGTAAGGGCCTACGAGCAGTTCTTC | CASVRAYEQFF
TRBD1 | NA | TRBJ2-3 | TRBV20-1 | TGCAGTGCTCCCTACCTTGGACAGGGAGCCTCAACTAGCACAGATACGCAGTATTTT | CSAPYLGQGASTSTDTQYF
NA | NA | TRBJ2-7 | TRBV25-1 | TGTGCCAGCAGAACTGACAATGAGCAGTACTTC | CASRTDNEQYF
TRBD2 | NA | TRBJ2-1 | TRBV4-2 | TGTGCCAGCAGCCAATGGGCTAGCGGGAAGACCTACAATGAGCAGTTCTTC | CASSQWASGKTYNEQFF
TRBD2 | few | TRBJ2-1 | TRBV5-1 | TGCGCCAGCAGCTTGAACGGTAGAGCGGGAGTTCAGAATGAGCAGTTCTTC | CASSLNGRAGVQNEQFF
NA | NA | TRBJ2-2 | TRBV29-1 | TGCAGCGTTGAAGAAGGCACTACCAACACCGGGGAGCTGTTTTTT | CSVEEGTTNTGELFF
TRBD1 | NA | TRBJ2-3 | TRBV7-2 | TGTGCCAGCACCGGGACAGGGGCTGGGACAGATACGCAGTATTTT | CASTGTGAGTDTQYF
NA | NA | TRBJ2-7 | TRBV11-2 | TGTGCCAGCAACTTAGTTCATTACGAGCAGTACTTC | CASNLVHYEQYF
NA | NA | TRBJ1-1 | TRBV4-1 | TGCGCCAGCAGCCAAGGACAGTTGACGAACACTGAAGCTTTCTTT | CASSQGQLTNTEAFF
NA | NA | TRBJ2-3 | TRBV4-3 | TGCGCCAGCAGCCAAGTACTAGCATACGATACGCAGTATTTT | CASSQVLAYDTQYF
TRBD2 | NA | TRBJ2-3 | TRBV20-1 | TGCAGTGCTAGCGGACTAGCTAGCACAGATACGCAGTATTTT | CSASGLASTDTQYF
NA | NA | TRBJ2-1 | TRBV4-1 | TGCGCCAGCAGCCACGTAGCGGATGACAATGAGCAGTTCTTC | CASSHVADDNEQFF
NA | few | TRBJ2-7 | TRBV4-1 | TGCGCCAGCAGCCAAGAAGGGACTCCCCGATCCTACGAGCAGTACTTC | CASSQEGTPRSYEQYF
NA | few | TRBJ2-7 | TRBV29-1 | TGCAGCGTTGTGCCCGACGGGGCCTACGAGCAGTACTTC | CSVVPDGAYEQYF
TRBD1 | NA | TRBJ2-3 | TRBV20-1 | TGCAGTGCTGATTCCTTGACAGGGCTCTTCAGCACAGATACGCAGTATTTT | CSADSLTGLFSTDTQYF
NA | NA | TRBJ2-7 | TRBV7-9 | TGTGCCAGCACCAATGGCCCCTACGAGCAGTACTTC | CASTNGPYEQYF
NA | NA | TRBJ2-3 | TRBV6-1 | TGTGCCATCACAGGGCTATACACAGATACGCAGTATTTT | CAITGLYTDTQYF
TRBD2 | NA | TRBJ2-1 | TRBV7-9 | TGTGCCAGCAGCTTAAAGGTGCTAGCGGAGCACAATGAGCAGTTCTTC | CASSLKVLAEHNEQFF
TRBD2 | NA | TRBJ2-3 | TRBV28 | TGTGCCAGCAGTTGGCGGGGGTCAGATACGCAGTATTTT | CASSWRGSDTQYF
NA | NA | TRBJ2-5 | TRBV12-3/TRBV12-4 | TGTGTCAGCAGCCGCGGGACTCATCAGACCCAGTACTTC | CVSSRGTHQTQYF
NA | NA | TRBJ1-1 | TRBV20-1 | TGCAGTGCTCCCATAGGGGCAGGGAGTGCTTTCTTT | CSAPIGAGSAFF
NA | NA | TRBJ2-7 | TRBV28 | TGTGCCGGGTCGACAGGCTTTAAGAACGAGCAGTACTTC | CAGSTGFKNEQYF
NA | once | TRBJ2-7 | TRBV9 | TGTGCCAGCAGCGTAGCTTGGGGGTCCTACGAGCAGTACTTC | CASSVAWGSYEQYF
TRBD2 | few | TRBJ2-1 | TRBV4-1 | TGCGCCAGCAGCCAGGTAGCGGGAAAGAGACACAATGAGCAGTTCTTC | CASSQVAGKRHNEQFF
NA | few | TRBJ2-6 | TRBV27 | TGTGCCAGCAGTTTAACATGGAACTCTGGGGCCAACGTCCTGACTTTC | CASSLTWNSGANVLTF
NA | few | TRBJ2-7 | TRBV10-3 | TGTGCCATCAGTGGCGCCCTGGAGGTCAGCTACGAGCAGTACTTC | CAISGALEVSYEQYF
TRBD1 | NA | TRBJ2-1 | TRBV11-2 | TGTGCCAGCAGCTTAGGTGGGACAGCTTACAATGAGCAGTTCTTC | CASSLGGTAYNEQFF
NA | NA | TRBJ2-5 | TRBV7-2 | TGTGCCAGCAGCTCCGGGTTAAAGACCCAGTACTTC | CASSSGLKTQYF
NA | NA | TRBJ2-1 | TRBV28 | TGTGCCAGCCAGGGGGGCTCCTACAATGAGCAGTTCTTC | CASQGGSYNEQFF
NA | few | TRBJ2-1 | TRBV28 | TGTGCCAGCAGTTTACCCGGACGACCGGAGGAGCAGTTCTTC | CASSLPGRPEEQFF
TRBD2 | once | TRBJ2-2 | TRBV2 | TGTGCCAGCAGTGATAATGCCCTAGCGGGGAACACCGGGGAGCTGTTTTTT | CASSDNALAGNTGELFF
NA | NA | TRBJ2-5 | TRBV7-9 | TGTGCCAGCAGCTTAATCGGGAGACCCCAAGAGACCCAGTACTTC | CASSLIGRPQETQYF
TRBD1 | NA | TRBJ2-7 | TRBV7-2 | TGTGCCAGCAGCCGGGACAGGGTGGAGGAAGAGCAGTACTTC | CASSRDRVEEEQYF
NA | NA | TRBJ2-3 | TRBV20-1 | TGCAGTGCTGCTAGACAGGTGGGGACAGATACGCAGTATTTT | CSAARQVGTDTQYF
NA | NA | TRBJ1-5 | TRBV6-1 | TGTGCCAGCAGTGAATTGCGGCAGCATTATAGCAATCAGCCCCAGCATTTT | CASSELRQHYSNQPQHF
TRBD1 | few | TRBJ2-7 | TRBV6-1 | TGTGCCAGCAGTTCTGGGACAGGTTGGGGCTACGAGCAGTACTTC | CASSSGTGWGYEQYF
NA | NA | TRBJ2-1 | TRBV9 | TGTGCCAGCAGCGTAGGCGGATCACTCTCCTACAATGAGCAGTTCTTC | CASSVGGSLSYNEQFF
TRBD2 | NA | TRBJ2-3 | TRBV9 | TGTGCCAGCAGCGCAAAGACTAGCGGCTCCCCCTTGCAGTATTTT | CASSAKTSGSPLQYF
NA | NA | TRBJ2-7 | TRBV4-3 | TGCGCCAGCAGCCAAGTCTGGTCGGCAGTCTACGAGCAGTACTTC | CASSQVWSAVYEQYF
NA | NA | TRBJ2-1 | TRBV12-3/TRBV12-4 | TGTGCCAGCAGTTGGCCCGGCGGGGCCAAGGGTGAGCAGTTCTTC | CASSWPGGAKGEQFF
NA | few | TRBJ2-7 | TRBV27 | TGTGCCAGCAGTTTGTCCGGGACTGCCTCCTACGAGCAGTACTTC | CASSLSGTASYEQYF
TRBD2 | NA | TRBJ2-1 | TRBV6-4 | TGTGCCAGCAGCGCGACTAGCGGGGGCAGCAATGAGCAGTTCTTC | CASSATSGGSNEQFF
TRBD2 | NA | TRBJ2-3 | TRBV20-1 | TGCAGGGGGACTAGCGGAACAGATACGCAGTATTTT | CRGTSGTDTQYF